These 21 T cell receptor beta chains came from one sample sequenced in a study of response to subunit inactivated influenza vaccine. Each CDR3 protein is one row after TCRdb ran MiXCR on the RT-PCR reads. The table lists about 700,000 distinct CDR3 sequences, approximately 15% of them singletons. The source was PBMCs from blood, collected about 14 days before vaccination. The origin of the receptors is a man aged 45 to 65 who received an inactivated influenza vaccine.

This clonotype was seen more than once but under ten times. The chain uses TRBV11-3 and TRBJ2-1, with a tentative D call TRBD1 (6 bases). Trimming removed 1 base at V and 2 bases at J, with 12 bases between. This CDR3 is built from 16 residues. CDR1 is SGHNT and CDR2 is YENEEA in the germline V gene. CDR3 nucleotide sequence: TGTGCCAGCAGCTTAGTTTCAGGGGCCGCCTACAATGAGCAGTTCTTC. Translation gives CASSLVSGAAYNEQFF.

The rearrangement uses TRBV6-1 and TRBJ1-2; D call uncertain. Looked up from germline, CDR1 is MNHNS and CDR2 is SASEGT. The CDR3 consists of 14 residues. Trimming left V 8 bases short and J 5 bases short, with 18 bases between. CDR3 protein: CASALREGLYGYTF. DNA of the CDR3: TGTGCCAGCGCGCTGAGGGAAGGGCTATATGGCTACACCTTC.

This clonotype was seen a handful of times. The chain recombines TRBV6-2 or TRBV6-3 with TRBJ1-1, with 7 bases that match TRBD1. The CDR3 is 16 amino acids. V was clipped by 0 bases and J by 3 bases; unmatched bases: 7. Germline V gene data show CDR1 as MNHEY and CDR2 as SVGEGT. CDR3 protein: CASSYSVYRGDTEAFF. The CDR3 DNA sequence: TGTGCCAGCAGTTACTCTGTCTACAGGGGCGACACTGAAGCTTTCTTT.

For this clonotype: At one boundary the junction diverges from the germline segment, which might be a read error. V usage is TRBV7-2 and J usage is TRBJ2-7, with TRBD2 matching over 7 bases. Germline CDR1 is SGHTA and CDR2 is FQGNSA. The length of the CDR3 is 17 residues. The chain's CDR3 is CASSLVWGGEFSYEQYF. The CDR3 nucleotides read TGTGCCAGTAGCTTAGTGTGGGGGGGGGAGTTCTCCTACGAGCAGTACTTC.

The CDR3 sequence is CASSQGLAGLGDTQYF. The DNA for the CDR3 is TGTGCCAGCAGTCAGGGACTAGCGGGGTTGGGAGATACGCAGTATTTT. V gene TRBV2 combines with J gene TRBJ2-3; 13 bases match TRBD2. Germline V gives CDR1 SNHLY, CDR2 FYNNEI. This CDR3 has 16 amino acids. Trimming took 5 bases from V and 5 from J; bases not matched to a gene: 7. Full variable domain (remainder filled in from reference TRBV2 and TRBJ2-3): EPEVTQTPSHQVTQMGQEVILRCVPISNHLYFYWYRQILGQKVEFLVSFYNNEISEKSEIFDDQFSVERPDGSNFTLKIRSTKLEDSAMYFCASSQGLAGLGDTQYFGPGTRLTVL.

This clonotype was counted between two and nine times. The chain is built from TRBV5-6 and TRBJ1-2; TRBD1 is a possible D gene (5 bases). The length of the CDR3 is 17 residues. Germline V CDR1 and CDR2: SGHDT, YYEEEE. Trimming removed 1 base from V and 5 bases from J, with 21 bases in between. The DNA of the CDR3 is TGTGCCAGCAGCTTGCTCAGGGACTCTACGATGGGGTATGGCTACACCTTC. It is translated as CASSLLRDSTMGYGYTF. Using reference TRBV5-6 and TRBJ1-2 for the parts outside the CDR3, the full variable domain is DAGVTQSPTHLIKTRGQQVTLRCSPKSGHDTVSWYQQALGQGPQFIFQYYEEEERQRGNFPDRFSGHQFPNYSSELNVNALLLGDSALYLCASSLLRDSTMGYGYTFGSGTRLTVV.

The chain carries TRBV12-3 or TRBV12-4 and TRBJ2-2, with 9 bases fitting TRBD1. The CDR3 sequence is 18 residues long. V trimming: 6 bases; J trimming: 3 bases; junction bases outside the gene matches: 14. The CDR3 spells CASSPGQGRIRDTGELFF. The DNA for the CDR3 is TGTGCCAGCAGCCCCGGACAGGGGCGGATCAGGGACACCGGGGAGCTGTTTTTT.

This clonotype was seen a handful of times. V usage is TRBV11-3 and J usage is TRBJ2-5; 9 bases map to TRBD2. In germline, CDR1 is SGHNT, CDR2 YENEEA. This CDR3 spans 15 amino acids. V lost 5 bases to trimming and J lost 3 bases; unmatched junction nucleotides: 7. CDR3 residues: CASSPSGGTEETQYF. CDR3 sequence (DNA): TGTGCCAGCAGCCCCAGCGGGGGGACCGAAGAGACCCAGTACTTC.

J is TRBJ1-1 and V is TRBV12-3 or TRBV12-4, with a tentative D call TRBD1 (5 bases). The CDR3 totals 13 residues. Trimming shortened V by 7 bases and J by 1 base, and 10 bases separated the two germline ends. CDR3 sequence: CASNRQRNTEAFF. The CDR3, as DNA: TGTGCCAGCAACAGACAGAGGAACACTGAAGCTTTCTTT.

The sample holds many counts of this clonotype. The gene calls are TRBV28 and TRBJ2-3, with 10 bases lining up with TRBD2. V dropped 5 bases and J dropped 4; count of bases not matched to a gene: 6. The CDR3 is 15 residues long. Germline loops: CDR1 MDHEN, CDR2 SYDVKM. The CDR3 coding sequence is TGTGCCAGCAGTCCTCTAGCGGGAGTATCAGATACGCAGTATTTT. It codes for CASSPLAGVSDTQYF.

This clonotype was seen a handful of times. CDR3 nucleotide sequence: TGTGCCAGCAGTGCAAATACGGGACAAGAAGCTTTCTTT. Translation: CASSANTGQEAFF. The chain combines TRBV6-1 with TRBJ1-1; tentative D call: TRBD1 (6 bases). Looked up from germline, CDR1 is MNHNS and CDR2 is SASEGT. Trimming removed 4 bases at V and 8 bases at J, with 14 bases between. This CDR3 region has 13 residues.

The chain employs TRBV12-3 or TRBV12-4 and TRBJ2-2; no reliable D call. V lost 6 bases to trimming and J lost 5 bases, with 19 bases between them. This CDR3 region has 16 residues. The CDR3 here is CASRQTSGSGTGELFF. DNA of the CDR3: TGTGCCAGCAGACAAACCTCCGGGTCCGGTACCGGGGAGCTGTTTTTT.

The chain is built from TRBV20-1 and TRBJ1-1; D may be TRBD1 (6 bases). This CDR3 spans 13 amino acids. V lost 3 bases and J lost 0, with 8 bases in between. CDR1 is DFQATT, CDR2 SNEGSKA, per germline (reference sequence). CDR3 sequence (DNA): TGCAGTGCTAGCCCAGGGGTGAACACTGAAGCTTTCTTT. Encoded protein: CSASPGVNTEAFF.

This clonotype was seen repeatedly, ten times or more. The rearrangement joins TRBV7-9 to TRBJ2-7; TRBD2 aligns across 8 bases. This CDR3 is built from 15 residues. The germline V gene has CDR1 SEHNR and CDR2 FQNEAQ (reference sequence). After removal of 2 bases from V and 1 base from J, the junction contained 4 bases not matched to a gene. The CDR3 reads CASSLTTSVSYEQYF. The CDR3 DNA follows: TGTGCCAGCAGCTTAACGACTAGCGTTTCCTACGAGCAGTACTTC. Looking up the rest from reference TRBV7-9 and TRBJ2-7 gives the full variable domain: DTGVSQNPRHKITKRGQNVTFRCDPISEHNRLYWYRQTLGQGPEFLTYFQNEAQLEKSRLLSDRFSAERPKGSFSTLEIQRTEQGDSAMYLCASSLTTSVSYEQYFGPGTRLTVT.

The V gene is TRBV18, the J gene TRBJ2-5, with D uncertain. Germline V gene data show CDR1 as KGHSH and CDR2 as LQKENI. V was clipped by 1 base and J by 2 bases, with 8 bases between them. The CDR3 consists of 14 residues. The CDR3 region is CASSPRNGQETQYF. The CDR3, as DNA: TGTGCCAGCTCACCACGGAACGGGCAAGAGACCCAGTACTTC.

The chain employs TRBV11-2 and TRBJ1-2; D unclear. This CDR3 region has 14 residues. Germline lookup yields CDR1 SGHAT and CDR2 FQNNGV. V dropped 1 base and J dropped 5 bases, with 11 bases sitting between them. As DNA, the CDR3 is TGTGCCAGCAGCTTAGCAACGGGAGGATATGGCTACACCTTC. Protein: CASSLATGGYGYTF.

This clonotype occurred many times. The V and J genes are TRBV12-3 or TRBV12-4 and TRBJ1-6; maybe TRBD1 (6 bases). This CDR3 has 16 residues. Between the trimmed V and J ends, which lost 5 bases and 7 bases, there was a span of 18 bases. This CDR3 is CASSPTSGGVNSPLHF. For the CDR3, the DNA is TGTGCCAGCAGTCCAACTTCTGGGGGCGTGAATTCACCCCTCCACTTT.

V is TRBV2 and J is TRBJ2-4, with a weak D call TRBD2 (6 bases). The CDR3 sequence is 15 residues long. The V gene lost 7 bases and the J gene lost 9 bases, with 22 bases spanning the gap. Germline CDR1 and CDR2: SNHLY and FYNNEI. Here the CDR3 reads CASTPPGALGGIQYF. For the CDR3, the DNA is TGTGCCAGCACCCCGCCCGGGGCCCTCGGGGGCATTCAGTACTTC.

This chain joins TRBV30 and TRBJ2-3, with D perhaps matching TRBD2 (6 bases). Germline values: CDR1 GTSNPN, CDR2 SVGIG (reference sequence). With 0 bases removed from V and 4 bases from J, the gap between germline ends came to 14 bases. The CDR3 sequence is 15 residues long. The CDR3, as DNA: TGTGCCTGGAGTGTCGGGGCGGGAATCCCAGATACGCAGTATTTT. It translates to CAWSVGAGIPDTQYF.

This clonotype turned up a few times. The chain links TRBV7-8 to TRBJ2-3, with 11 bases matching TRBD2. The trim removed 3 bases at V and 1 base at J, leaving 6 bases unmatched. Germline lookup yields CDR1 SGHVS and CDR2 FQNEAQ. The CDR3 contains 17 residues. The CDR3 protein is CASSFTSGSRGTDTQYF. Here the CDR3 DNA reads TGTGCCAGCAGCTTTACTAGCGGGAGTAGAGGCACAGATACGCAGTATTTT.

The chain employs TRBV9 and TRBJ2-3; 9 bases align to TRBD2. The trim removed 1 base at V and 3 bases at J, leaving 9 bases unmatched. The CDR3 extends over 17 amino acids. Germline CDR1 is SGDLS and CDR2 is YYNGEE. CDR3 DNA: TGTGCCAGCAGCGTACCTCTGGCGGGAGGGCCTACAGATACGCAGTATTTT. Its translation: CASSVPLAGGPTDTQYF. Full variable domain (remainder filled in from reference TRBV9 and TRBJ2-3): DSGVTQTPKHLITATGQRVTLRCSPRSGDLSVYWYQQSLDQGLQFLIQYYNGEERAKGNILERFSAQQFPDLHSELNLSSLELGDSALYFCASSVPLAGGPTDTQYFGPGTRLTVL.